One sample yielded the 15 T cell receptor beta chains listed below, sequenced in a study of blood T cell repertoires in COVID-19. Method: immunoSEQ multiplex PCR; TCRdb's copy keeps in-frame clones and lacks some. The sample shows some 390,000 clones, around nine tenths of them seen only once. Sequencing was carried out using peripheral blood. Receptors originate from a woman between 40 and 55 years old with COVID-19, enrolled during active disease.

V is TRBV10-3 and J is TRBJ1-3; tentative D call: TRBD1 (6 bases). This CDR3 contains 21 residues. Trimming took 4 bases from V and 0 from J, leaving 28 bases between them. CDR1 is ENHRY, CDR2 SYGVKD, per germline. The CDR3 reads CAISATFTGLTSPSSGNTIYF. CDR3 DNA: TGTGCCATCAGTGCCACCTTTACAGGGTTAACCTCCCCGAGCTCTGGAAACACCATATATTTT.

The V gene is TRBV28, the J gene TRBJ1-2, with D possibly matching TRBD1 (5 bases). Deletions cut 7 bases from V and 0 bases from J, with 9 bases between. The length of the CDR3 is 13 residues. Per the germline V gene, CDR1 is MDHEN and CDR2 is SYDVKM. This CDR3 reads CASTLTANYGYTF. As DNA, the CDR3 is TGTGCCAGCACCTTGACAGCTAACTATGGCTACACCTTC.

The CDR3 DNA follows: TGTGCCTGGAGTGACAGATCCTACGAGCAGTACTTC. It encodes CAWSDRSYEQYF. This rearrangement joins TRBV30 to TRBJ2-7; no firm D call. This CDR3 contains 12 residues. Germline-derived CDR1 and CDR2 are GTSNPN and SVGIG (reference sequence). V was pared by 1 base and J by 1 base, with 5 bases between.

The rearrangement links TRBV5-1 to TRBJ1-5, with D possibly TRBD1 on 6 matching bases. Trimming pared 0 bases from V and 4 bases from J, leaving 11 bases between. Germline V CDR1 and CDR2: SGHRS, YFSETQ. This CDR3 spans 15 amino acids. The CDR3 DNA reads as TGCGCCAGCAGCTTGGCCGGGGGGCGGAATCAGCCCCAGCATTTT. Its translation is CASSLAGGRNQPQHF. Full variable domain (outside the CDR3, taken from reference TRBV5-1 and TRBJ1-5): KAGVTQTPRYLIKTRGQQVTLSCSPISGHRSVSWYQQTPGQGLQFLFEYFSETQRNKGNFPGRFSGRQFSNSRSEMNVSTLELGDSALYLCASSLAGGRNQPQHFGDGTRLSIL.

The rearrangement uses TRBV14 and TRBJ2-5; a possible D gene is TRBD2 (6 bases). The CDR3 length is 15 residues. Trimming left V 4 bases short and J 5 bases short, with 17 bases between. Germline-derived CDR1 and CDR2 are SGHDN and FVKESK. The CDR3 here is CASSRGTFREETQYF. The CDR3, as DNA: TGTGCCAGCAGCCGAGGGACTTTCCGGGAGGAGACCCAGTACTTC.

This sequence joins TRBV9 and TRBJ2-1; 7 bases match TRBD2. The CDR3 spans 15 residues. With 0 bases clipped from V and 3 bases from J, the junction kept 3 bases outside the gene matches. CDR1 is SGDLS and CDR2 is YYNGEE in the germline V gene. The CDR3 here is CASSVGSSGYNEQFF. The CDR3 bases are TGTGCCAGCAGCGTAGGGTCTAGCGGCTACAATGAGCAGTTCTTC.

This chain links TRBV4-2 with TRBJ1-2, with TRBD1 identical over 10 bases. In germline, CDR1 is LGHNA, CDR2 YNFKEQ. The CDR3 consists of 16 residues. J lost 6 bases, V lost 3 bases, and 10 bases had no gene match. The CDR3 nucleotides read TGTGCCAGCAGCCAGCACTCCGAGGACAGGGGGAATGGCTACACCTTC. Translated, it gives CASSQHSEDRGNGYTF.

V gene TRBV9 combines with J gene TRBJ2-5, with 13 bases matching TRBD2. Germline trimming cut 3 bases from V and 3 bases from J; bases unmatched to any gene: 8. There are 17 residues in the CDR3. The germline gives CDR1 SGDLS, CDR2 YYNGEE. The CDR3 DNA reads as TGTGCCAGCAGCGATCGACTAGCGGGGGGACCTGAAGAGACCCAGTACTTC. This codes for CASSDRLAGGPEETQYF.

The chain joins TRBV7-8 to TRBJ2-3; TRBD2 might be the D (6 bases). The CDR3 length is 16 residues. Trimming stripped 1 base from V and 1 base from J, with 12 bases between. The germline V gene has CDR1 SGHVS and CDR2 FQNEAQ. CDR3 bases: TGTGCCAGCAGCTTAGATGGCGGGGCCCGCACAGATACGCAGTATTTT. Amino acids: CASSLDGGARTDTQYF.

The rearrangement uses TRBV6-4 and TRBJ2-7; 8 positions match TRBD2. V lost 5 bases and J lost 2; bases outside the gene matches: 8. The CDR3 is 15 amino acids. The germline V gene has CDR1 MRHNA and CDR2 SNTAGT. As DNA, the CDR3 is TGTGCCAGCAGTCCTGAGACGGGAGGGACCTACGAGCAGTACTTC. Its translation is CASSPETGGTYEQYF.

V gene TRBV5-1 combines with J gene TRBJ1-5, with D hard to call. The CDR3 has 15 residues. With 0 bases removed from V and 2 bases from J, the gap between germline ends came to 9 bases. From germline, CDR1 is SGHRS and CDR2 YFSETQ. The CDR3 DNA follows: TGCGCCAGCAGCTTGGGAGGGCGTCGCAATCAGCCCCAGCATTTT. As protein: CASSLGGRRNQPQHF.

V is TRBV7-9 and J is TRBJ2-1; possibly TRBD2 for D (6 bases). Germline CDR1 SEHNR, CDR2 FQNEAQ (reference sequence). The V and J ends lost 5 bases and 10 bases respectively, with 12 bases between them. The CDR3 loop spans 12 amino acids. This chain's CDR3 is CASSPRRGEQFF. The CDR3 bases are TGTGCCAGCAGCCCCCGGCGGGGAGAGCAGTTCTTC.

The V and J genes are TRBV18 and TRBJ1-1; D perhaps matches TRBD1 (5 bases). The germline V gene has CDR1 KGHSH and CDR2 LQKENI. Trimming removed 5 bases at V and 1 base at J, with 11 bases between. The CDR3 is 14 amino acids. In DNA, the CDR3 is TGTGCCAGCTCAAGAACAGGAGAGAACACTGAAGCTTTCTTT. Translation: CASSRTGENTEAFF.

The genes are TRBV19 and TRBJ2-1; TRBD1 agrees at 7 bases. Germline V gene sequence: CDR1 LNHDA, CDR2 SQIVND (reference sequence). The V and J ends lost 7 bases and 9 bases, in that order; junction bases with no gene match: 12. This CDR3 spans 14 amino acids. DNA of the CDR3: TGTGCCAGTACCCTCGGGACAGCCCTAGGTGAGCAGTTCTTC. It encodes CASTLGTALGEQFF.

This clone appeared a few times. The J gene is TRBJ2-7, the V gene TRBV2, with D possibly TRBD1 on 6 matching bases. In germline, CDR1 is SNHLY, CDR2 FYNNEI. Trimming stripped 7 bases from V and 5 bases from J, with 18 bases between. This CDR3 is built from 14 residues. For the CDR3, the DNA is TGTGCCAGCATAACCCCAGGGGCTTTCCACGAGCAGTACTTC. Protein product: CASITPGAFHEQYF.